The sequence of this TCR beta chain was determined in a study of blood T cell repertoires in COVID-19. On the study more broadly: Donors in the United States, Italy and Spain gave samples during acute or convalescent COVID-19.

Original analysis: Estimation of nucleated cell counts was performed using reference gene primer amplification. Clones were sequenced by immunoSEQ multiplex PCR, and TCRdb holds only the in-frame ones, with some missing. V and J calls and clone size are as listed in that table; D and trimming were resolved from the DNA. The sample shows fewer than 250,000 clones, roughly 80% of them seen only once. Germline V gene data show CDR1 as LNHDA and CDR2 as SQIVND (reference sequence). The trim removed 7 bases at V and 2 bases at J, leaving 15 bases unmatched. The length of the CDR3 is 17 residues. This clone appeared once.

Source material: peripheral blood. The chain carries TRBV19 and TRBJ2-7; 9 bases are shared with TRBD2. The clonotype comes from a woman of 80 years or more with acute or convalescent COVID-19. CDR3 sequence reads: CASTLRLAEDRTYEQYF. The CDR3 DNA reads as TGTGCCAGTACCTTACGACTAGCGGAAGACCGGACCTACGAGCAGTACTTC. Complete variable domain (other parts from reference TRBV19 and TRBJ2-7): DGGITQSPKYLFRKEGQNVTLSCEQNLNHDAMYWYRQDPGQGLRLIYYSQIVNDFQKGDIAEGYSVSREKKESFPLTVTSAQKNPTAFYLCASTLRLAEDRTYEQYFGPGTRLTVT.